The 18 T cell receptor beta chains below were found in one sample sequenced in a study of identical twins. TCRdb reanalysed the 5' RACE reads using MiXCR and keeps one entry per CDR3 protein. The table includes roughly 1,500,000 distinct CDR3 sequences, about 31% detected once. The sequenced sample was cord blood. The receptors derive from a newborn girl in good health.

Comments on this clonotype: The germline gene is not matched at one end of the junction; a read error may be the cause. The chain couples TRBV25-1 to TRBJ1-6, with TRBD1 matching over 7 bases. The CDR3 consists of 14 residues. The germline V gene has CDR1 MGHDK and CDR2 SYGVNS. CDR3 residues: CASSEDRYNSPPHF. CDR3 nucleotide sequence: TGTGCTAGCAGTGAGGACAGGTATAATTCACCCCCCCACTTT.

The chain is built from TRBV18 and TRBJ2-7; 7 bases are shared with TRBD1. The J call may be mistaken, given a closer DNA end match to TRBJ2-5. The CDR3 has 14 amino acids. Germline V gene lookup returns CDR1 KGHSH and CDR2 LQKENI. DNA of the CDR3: TGTGCCAGCTCACCCCGAGGGGGCGAGGAGACCCAGTACTTC. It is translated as CASSPRGGEETQYF.

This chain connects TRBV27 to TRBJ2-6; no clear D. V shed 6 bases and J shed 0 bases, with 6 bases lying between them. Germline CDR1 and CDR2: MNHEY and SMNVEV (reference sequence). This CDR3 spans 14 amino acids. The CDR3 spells CASRGISGANVLTF. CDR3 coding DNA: TGTGCCAGCAGAGGTATCTCTGGGGCCAACGTCCTGACTTTC.

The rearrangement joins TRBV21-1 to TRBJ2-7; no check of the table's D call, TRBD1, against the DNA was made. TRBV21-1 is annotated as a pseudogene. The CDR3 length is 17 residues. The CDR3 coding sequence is TGTGCCAGCAGCGCCCCGTCCAGCCGGGACAACGAATACGAGCAGTACTTC. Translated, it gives CASSAPSSRDNEYEQYF.

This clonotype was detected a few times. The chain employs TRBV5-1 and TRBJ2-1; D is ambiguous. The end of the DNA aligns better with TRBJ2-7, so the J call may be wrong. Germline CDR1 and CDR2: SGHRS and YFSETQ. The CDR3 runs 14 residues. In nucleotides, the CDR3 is TGCGCCAGCAGCTTGGCGGCTTCCTACAATGAGCAGTACTTC. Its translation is CASSLAASYNEQYF.

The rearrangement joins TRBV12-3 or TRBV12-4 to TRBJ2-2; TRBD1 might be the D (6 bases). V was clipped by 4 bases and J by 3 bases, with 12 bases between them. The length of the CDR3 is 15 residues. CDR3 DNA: TGTGCCAGCAGTTCCAGAAGGGGGTACACCGGGGAGCTGTTTTTT. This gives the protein CASSSRRGYTGELFF.

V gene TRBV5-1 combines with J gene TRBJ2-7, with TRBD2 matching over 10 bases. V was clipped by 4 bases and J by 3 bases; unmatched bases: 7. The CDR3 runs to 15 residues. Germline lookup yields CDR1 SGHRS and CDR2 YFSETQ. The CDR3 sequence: CASSQSGRAIYEQYF. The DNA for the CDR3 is TGCGCCAGCAGCCAAAGCGGGAGGGCCATCTACGAGCAGTACTTC.

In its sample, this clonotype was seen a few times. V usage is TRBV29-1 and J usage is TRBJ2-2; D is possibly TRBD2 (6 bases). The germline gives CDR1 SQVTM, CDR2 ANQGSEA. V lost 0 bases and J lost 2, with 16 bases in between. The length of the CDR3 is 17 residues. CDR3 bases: TGCAGCGTTGAAGATAGGACCGGGACTCTTAACACCGGGGAGCTGTTTTTT. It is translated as CSVEDRTGTLNTGELFF.

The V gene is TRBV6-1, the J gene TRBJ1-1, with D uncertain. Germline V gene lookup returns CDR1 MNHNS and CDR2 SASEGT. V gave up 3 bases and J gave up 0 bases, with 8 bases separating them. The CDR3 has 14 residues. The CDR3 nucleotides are TGTGCCAGCAGTGAGGCGGGGTTGAACACTGAAGCTTTCTTT. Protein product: CASSEAGLNTEAFF.

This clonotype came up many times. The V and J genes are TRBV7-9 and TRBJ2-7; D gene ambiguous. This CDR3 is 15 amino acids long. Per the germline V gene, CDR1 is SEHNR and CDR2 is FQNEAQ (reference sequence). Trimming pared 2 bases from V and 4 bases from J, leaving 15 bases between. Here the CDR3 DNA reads TGTGCCAGCAGCTTAAAAAACCTTGGGGTGTACGAGCAGTACTTC. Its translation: CASSLKNLGVYEQYF.

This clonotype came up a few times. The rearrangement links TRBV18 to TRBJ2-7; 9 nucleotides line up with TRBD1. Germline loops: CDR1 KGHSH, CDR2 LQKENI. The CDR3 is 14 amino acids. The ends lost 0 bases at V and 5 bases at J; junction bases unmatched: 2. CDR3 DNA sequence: TGTGCCAGCTCACCACCGGGACAGGGCCACGAGCAGTACTTC. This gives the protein CASSPPGQGHEQYF.

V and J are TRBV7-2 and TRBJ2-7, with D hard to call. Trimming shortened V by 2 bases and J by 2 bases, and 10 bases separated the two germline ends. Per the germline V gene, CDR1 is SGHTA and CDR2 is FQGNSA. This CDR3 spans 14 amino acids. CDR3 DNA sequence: TGTGCCAGCAGCTTATTCGAGTACACCTACGAGCAGTACTTC. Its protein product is CASSLFEYTYEQYF. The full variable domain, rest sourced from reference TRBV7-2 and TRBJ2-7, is GAGVSQSPSNKVTEKGKDVELRCDPISGHTALYWYRQSLGQGLEFLIYFQGNSAPDKSGLPSDRFSAERTGGSVSTLTIQRTQQEDSAVYLCASSLFEYTYEQYFGPGTRLTVT.

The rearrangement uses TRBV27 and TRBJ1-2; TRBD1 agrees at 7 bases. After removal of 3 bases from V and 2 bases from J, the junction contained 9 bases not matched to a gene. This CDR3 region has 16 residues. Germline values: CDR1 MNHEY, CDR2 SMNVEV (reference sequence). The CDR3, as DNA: TGTGCCAGCAGTTTTCTCCACCTGGACAGGAACTATGGCTACACCTTC. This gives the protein CASSFLHLDRNYGYTF.

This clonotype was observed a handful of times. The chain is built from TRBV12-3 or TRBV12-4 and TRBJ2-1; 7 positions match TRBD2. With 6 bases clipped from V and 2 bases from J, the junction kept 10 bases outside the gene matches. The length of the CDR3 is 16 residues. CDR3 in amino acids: CASSPEAGVTYNEQFF. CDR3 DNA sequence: TGTGCCAGCAGCCCGGAGGCGGGAGTAACCTACAATGAGCAGTTCTTC.

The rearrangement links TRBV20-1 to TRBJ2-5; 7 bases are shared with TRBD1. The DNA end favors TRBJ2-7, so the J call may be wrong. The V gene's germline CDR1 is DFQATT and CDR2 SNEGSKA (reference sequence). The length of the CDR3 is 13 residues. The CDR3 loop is CSARMGQRGEQYF. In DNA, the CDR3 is TGCAGTGCTAGAATGGGACAGAGGGGCGAGCAGTACTTC.

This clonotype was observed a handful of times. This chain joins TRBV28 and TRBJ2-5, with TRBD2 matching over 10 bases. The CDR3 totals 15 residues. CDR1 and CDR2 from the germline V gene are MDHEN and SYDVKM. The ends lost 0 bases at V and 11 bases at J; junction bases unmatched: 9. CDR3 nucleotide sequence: TGTGCCAGCAGTTTATGGAGCGGGAGGGGGTTTGAGCAGTACTTC. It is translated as CASSLWSGRGFEQYF.

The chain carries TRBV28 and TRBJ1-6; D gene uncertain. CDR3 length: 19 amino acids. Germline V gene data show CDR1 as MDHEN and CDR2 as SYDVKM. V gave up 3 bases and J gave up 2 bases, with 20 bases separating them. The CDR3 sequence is CASSFLGGSHSPYNSPLHF. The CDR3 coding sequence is TGTGCCAGCAGTTTTTTGGGTGGGTCACACAGCCCCTATAATTCACCCCTCCACTTT.

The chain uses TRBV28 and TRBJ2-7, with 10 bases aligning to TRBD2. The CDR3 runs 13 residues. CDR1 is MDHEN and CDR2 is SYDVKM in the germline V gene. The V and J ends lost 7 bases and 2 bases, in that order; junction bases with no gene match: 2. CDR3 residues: CASTSGRAYEQYF. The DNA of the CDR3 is TGTGCCAGCACTAGCGGGAGAGCCTACGAGCAGTACTTC.